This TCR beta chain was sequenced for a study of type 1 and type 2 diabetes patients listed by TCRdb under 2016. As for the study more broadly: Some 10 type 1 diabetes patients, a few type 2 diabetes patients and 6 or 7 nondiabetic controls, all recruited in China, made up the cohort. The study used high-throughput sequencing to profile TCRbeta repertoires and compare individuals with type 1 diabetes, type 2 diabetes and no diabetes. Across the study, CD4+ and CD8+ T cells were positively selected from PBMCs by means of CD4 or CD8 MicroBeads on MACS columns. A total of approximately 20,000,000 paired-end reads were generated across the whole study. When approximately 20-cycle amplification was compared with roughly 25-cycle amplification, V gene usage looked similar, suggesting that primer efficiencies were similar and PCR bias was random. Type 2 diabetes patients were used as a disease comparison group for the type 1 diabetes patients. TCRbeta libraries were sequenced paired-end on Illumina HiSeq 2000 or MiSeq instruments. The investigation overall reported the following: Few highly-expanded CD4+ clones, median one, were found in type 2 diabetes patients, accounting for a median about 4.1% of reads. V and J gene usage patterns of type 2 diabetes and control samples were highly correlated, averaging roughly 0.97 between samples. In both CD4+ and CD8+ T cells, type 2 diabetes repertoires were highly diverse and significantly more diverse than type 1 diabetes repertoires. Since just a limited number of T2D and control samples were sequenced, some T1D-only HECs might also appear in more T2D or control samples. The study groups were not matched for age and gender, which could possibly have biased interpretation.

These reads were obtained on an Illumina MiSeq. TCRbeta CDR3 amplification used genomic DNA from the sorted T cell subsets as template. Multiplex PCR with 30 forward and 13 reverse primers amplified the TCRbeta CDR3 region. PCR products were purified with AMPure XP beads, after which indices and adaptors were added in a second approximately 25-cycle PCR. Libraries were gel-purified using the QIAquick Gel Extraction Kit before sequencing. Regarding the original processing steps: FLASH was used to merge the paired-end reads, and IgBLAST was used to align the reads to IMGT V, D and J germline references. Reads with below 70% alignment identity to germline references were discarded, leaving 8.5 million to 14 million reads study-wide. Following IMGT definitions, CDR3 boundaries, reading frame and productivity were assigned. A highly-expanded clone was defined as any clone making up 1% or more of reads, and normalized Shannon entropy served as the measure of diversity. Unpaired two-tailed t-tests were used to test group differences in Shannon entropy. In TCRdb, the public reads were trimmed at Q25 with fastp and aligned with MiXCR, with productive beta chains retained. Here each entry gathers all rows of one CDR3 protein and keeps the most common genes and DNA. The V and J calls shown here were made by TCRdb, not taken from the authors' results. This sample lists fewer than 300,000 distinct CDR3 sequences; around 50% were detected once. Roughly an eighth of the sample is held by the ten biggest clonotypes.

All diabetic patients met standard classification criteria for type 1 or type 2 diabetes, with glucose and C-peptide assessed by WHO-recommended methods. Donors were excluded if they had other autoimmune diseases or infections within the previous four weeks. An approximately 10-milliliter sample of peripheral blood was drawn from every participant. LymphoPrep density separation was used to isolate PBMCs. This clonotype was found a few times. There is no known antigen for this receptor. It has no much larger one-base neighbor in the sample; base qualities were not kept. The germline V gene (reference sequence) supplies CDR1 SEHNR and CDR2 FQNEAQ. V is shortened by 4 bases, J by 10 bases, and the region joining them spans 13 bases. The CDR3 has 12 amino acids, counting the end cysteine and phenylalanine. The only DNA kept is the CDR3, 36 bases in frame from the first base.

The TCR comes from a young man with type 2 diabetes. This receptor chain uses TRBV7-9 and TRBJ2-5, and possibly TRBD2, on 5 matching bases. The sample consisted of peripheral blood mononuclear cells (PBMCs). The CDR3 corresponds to CASSSTLDNQYF. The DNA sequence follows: TGTGCCAGCAGCTCTACACTAGACAACCAGTACTTC. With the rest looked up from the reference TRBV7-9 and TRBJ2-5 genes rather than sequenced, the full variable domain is DTGVSQNPRHKITKRGQNVTFRCDPISEHNRLYWYRQTLGQGPEFLTYFQNEAQLEKSRLLSDRFSAERPKGSFSTLEIQRTEQGDSAMYLCASSSTLDNQYFGPGTRLLVL.